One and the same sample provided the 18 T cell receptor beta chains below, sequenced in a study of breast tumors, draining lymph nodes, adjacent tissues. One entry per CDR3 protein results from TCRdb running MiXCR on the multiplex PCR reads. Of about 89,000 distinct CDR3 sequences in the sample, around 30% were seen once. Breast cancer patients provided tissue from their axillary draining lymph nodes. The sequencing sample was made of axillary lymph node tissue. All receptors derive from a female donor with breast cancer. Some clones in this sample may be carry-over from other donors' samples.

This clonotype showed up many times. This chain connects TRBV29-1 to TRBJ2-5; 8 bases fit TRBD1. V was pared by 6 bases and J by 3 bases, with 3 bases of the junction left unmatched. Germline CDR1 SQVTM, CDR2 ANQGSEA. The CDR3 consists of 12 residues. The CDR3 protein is CSVDRGEETQYF. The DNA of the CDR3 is TGCAGCGTAGACAGGGGAGAAGAGACCCAGTACTTC.

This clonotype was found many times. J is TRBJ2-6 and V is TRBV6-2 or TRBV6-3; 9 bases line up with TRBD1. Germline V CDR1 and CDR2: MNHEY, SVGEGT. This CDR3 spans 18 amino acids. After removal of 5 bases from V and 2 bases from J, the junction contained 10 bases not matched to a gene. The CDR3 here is CASSPSDRGSTGANVLTF. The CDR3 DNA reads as TGTGCCAGCAGTCCTTCGGACAGGGGTTCAACTGGGGCCAACGTCCTGACTTTC.

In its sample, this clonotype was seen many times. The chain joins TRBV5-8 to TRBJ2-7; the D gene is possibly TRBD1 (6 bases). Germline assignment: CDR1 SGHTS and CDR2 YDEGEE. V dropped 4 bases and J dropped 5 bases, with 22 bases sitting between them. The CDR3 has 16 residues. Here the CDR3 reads CASSEAVRTQGNEQYF. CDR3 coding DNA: TGTGCCAGCAGCGAGGCGGTAAGGACACAGGGTAACGAGCAGTACTTC.

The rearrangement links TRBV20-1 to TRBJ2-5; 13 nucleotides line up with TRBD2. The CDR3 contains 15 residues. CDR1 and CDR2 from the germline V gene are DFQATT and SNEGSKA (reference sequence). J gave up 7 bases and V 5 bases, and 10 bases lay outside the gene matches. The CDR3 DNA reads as TGCAGTGCTCAACCGGGGACTAGCGGGACAGGGACCCAGTACTTC. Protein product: CSAQPGTSGTGTQYF.

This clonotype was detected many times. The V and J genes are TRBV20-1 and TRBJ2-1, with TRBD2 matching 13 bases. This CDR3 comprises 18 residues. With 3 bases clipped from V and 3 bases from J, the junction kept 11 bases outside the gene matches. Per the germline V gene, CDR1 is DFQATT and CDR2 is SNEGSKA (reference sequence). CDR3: CSASPPGGTSGVYNEQFF. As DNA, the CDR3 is TGCAGTGCTAGCCCCCCCGGTGGGACTAGCGGGGTCTACAATGAGCAGTTCTTC.

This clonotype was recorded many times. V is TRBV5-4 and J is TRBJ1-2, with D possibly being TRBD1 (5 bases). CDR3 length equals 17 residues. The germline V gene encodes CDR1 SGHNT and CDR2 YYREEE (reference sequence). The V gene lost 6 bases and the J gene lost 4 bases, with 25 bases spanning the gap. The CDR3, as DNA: TGTGCCAGCACCTACTGGGGGGGTGGAGGCTATCGCTATGGCTACACCTTC. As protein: CASTYWGGGGYRYGYTF.

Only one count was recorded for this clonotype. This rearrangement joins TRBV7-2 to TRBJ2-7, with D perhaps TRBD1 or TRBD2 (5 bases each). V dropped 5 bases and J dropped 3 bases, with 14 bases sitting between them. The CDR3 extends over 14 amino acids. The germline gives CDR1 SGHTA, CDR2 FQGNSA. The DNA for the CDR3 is TGTGCCAGCAGCGCCGGGGCAGACTACTACGAGCAGTACTTC. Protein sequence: CASSAGADYYEQYF.

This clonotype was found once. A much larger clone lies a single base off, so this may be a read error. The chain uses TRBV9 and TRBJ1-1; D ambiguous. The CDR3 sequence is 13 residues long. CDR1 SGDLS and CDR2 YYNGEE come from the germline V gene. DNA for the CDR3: TGTGCCGGCAGCGTGGAGATGAACACTGAAGCTTTCTTT. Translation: CAGSVEMNTEAFF. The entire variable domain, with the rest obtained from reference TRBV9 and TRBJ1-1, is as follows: DSGVTQTPKHLITATGQRVTLRCSPRSGDLSVYWYQQSLDQGLQFLIQYYNGEERAKGNILERFSAQQFPDLHSELNLSSLELGDSALYFCAGSVEMNTEAFFGQGTRLTVV.

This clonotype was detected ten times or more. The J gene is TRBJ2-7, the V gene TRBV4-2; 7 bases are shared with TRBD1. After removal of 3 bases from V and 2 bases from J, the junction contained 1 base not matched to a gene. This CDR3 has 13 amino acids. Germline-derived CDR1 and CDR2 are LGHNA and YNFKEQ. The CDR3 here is CASSHGQAYEQYF. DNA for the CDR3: TGTGCCAGCAGCCACGGACAGGCCTACGAGCAGTACTTC.

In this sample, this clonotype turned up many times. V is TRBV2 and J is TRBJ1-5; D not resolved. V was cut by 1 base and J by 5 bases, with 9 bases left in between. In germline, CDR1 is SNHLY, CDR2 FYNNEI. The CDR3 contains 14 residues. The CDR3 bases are TGTGCCAGCAGTGAAGGGCCTCTCCATCAGCCCCAGCATTTT. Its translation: CASSEGPLHQPQHF.

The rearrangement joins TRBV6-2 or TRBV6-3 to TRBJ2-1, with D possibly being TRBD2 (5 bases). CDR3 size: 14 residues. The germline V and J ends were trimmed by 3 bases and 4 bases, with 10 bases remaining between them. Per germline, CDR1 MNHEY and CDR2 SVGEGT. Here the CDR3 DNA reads TGTGCCAGCAGTTATGCTAGCAGATACAATGAGCAGTTCTTC. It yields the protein CASSYASRYNEQFF.

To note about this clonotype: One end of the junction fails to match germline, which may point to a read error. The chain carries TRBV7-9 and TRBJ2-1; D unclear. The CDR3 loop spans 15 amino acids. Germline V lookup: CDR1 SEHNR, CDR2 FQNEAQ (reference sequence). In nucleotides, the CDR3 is TGTGCCAGCAGCTTAGGTCTCGGGTTCGCAAATGAGCGGTTCTTC. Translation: CASSLGLGFANERFF.

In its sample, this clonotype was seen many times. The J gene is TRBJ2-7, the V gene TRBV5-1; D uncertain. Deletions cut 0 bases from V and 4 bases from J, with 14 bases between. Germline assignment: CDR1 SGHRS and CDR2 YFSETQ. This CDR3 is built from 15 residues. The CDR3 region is CASSLGLGPPYEQYF. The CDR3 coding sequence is TGCGCCAGCAGCTTGGGTCTGGGTCCCCCTTACGAGCAGTACTTC.

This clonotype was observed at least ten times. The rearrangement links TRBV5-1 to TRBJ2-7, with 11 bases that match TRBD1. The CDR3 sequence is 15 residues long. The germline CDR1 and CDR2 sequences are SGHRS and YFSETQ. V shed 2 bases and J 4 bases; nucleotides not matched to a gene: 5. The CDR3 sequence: CASSFRDRGEYEQYF. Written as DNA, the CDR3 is TGCGCCAGCAGCTTCCGGGACAGGGGGGAGTACGAGCAGTACTTC.

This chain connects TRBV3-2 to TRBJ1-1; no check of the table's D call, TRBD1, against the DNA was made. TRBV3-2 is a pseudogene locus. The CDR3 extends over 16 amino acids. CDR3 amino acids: CASSQNVGGLNTEAFF. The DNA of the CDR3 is TGTGCCAGCAGCCAAAATGTTGGGGGACTGAACACTGAGGCTTTCTTT.

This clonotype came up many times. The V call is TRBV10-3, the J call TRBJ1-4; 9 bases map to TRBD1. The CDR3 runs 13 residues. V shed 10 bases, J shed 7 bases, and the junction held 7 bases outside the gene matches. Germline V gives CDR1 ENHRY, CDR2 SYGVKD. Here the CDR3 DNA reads TGTGCCACCGGACAGGGGCGGGGTGAAAAACTGTTTTTT. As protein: CATGQGRGEKLFF.

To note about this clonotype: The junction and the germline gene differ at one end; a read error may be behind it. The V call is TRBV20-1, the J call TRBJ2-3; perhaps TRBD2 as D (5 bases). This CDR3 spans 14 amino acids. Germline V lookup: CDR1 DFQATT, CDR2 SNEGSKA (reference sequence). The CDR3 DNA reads TGTAGTGCTATTATAGCGCAAAGCACAGCTACGCAGTATTTT. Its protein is CSAIIAQSTATQYF.

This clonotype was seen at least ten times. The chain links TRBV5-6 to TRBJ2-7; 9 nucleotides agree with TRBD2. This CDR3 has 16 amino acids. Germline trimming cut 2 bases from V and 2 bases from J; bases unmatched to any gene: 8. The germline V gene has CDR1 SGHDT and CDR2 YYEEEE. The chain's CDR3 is CASSFRKGLAPYEQYF. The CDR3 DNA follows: TGTGCCAGCAGCTTTAGGAAAGGACTAGCGCCCTACGAGCAGTACTTC.